The source of this TCR beta chain is a study of patients and donors after allogeneic stem cell transplantation. Trimming removed 5 bases from V and 6 bases from J; junction bases left unmatched: 13. The CDR3 totals 16 residues. The V gene's germline CDR1 is LNHDA and CDR2 SQIVND (reference sequence). TCRdb re-derived calls from the RT-PCR reads in MiXCR, one entry per CDR3 protein. The sample shows roughly 940,000 distinct CDR3 sequences, over 15% of them seen only once. The rearrangement links TRBV19 to TRBJ2-1, with TRBD2 matching 7 bases. Sequencing was carried out using blood, either unsorted or a sorted T cell fraction (not recorded which). This clonotype originated in a human donor who was either an allogeneic HSCT recipient or a stem cell or donor lymphocyte infusion donor (not recorded which). It is not recorded whose cells these are; they may come from a transplant donor. CDR3 amino acids: CASSPAGRDLSNEQFF. DNA of the CDR3: TGTGCCAGTAGTCCGGCGGGGAGGGACCTAAGCAATGAGCAGTTCTTC.